Ten or more counts support the clone carrying this TCR beta chain. It was with a sample-barcoded 5' primer and a J-beta primer mix that a second PCR of roughly 7 to 12 cycles was run. TCRdb recomputed calls from the 5' RACE reads with MiXCR, one row per CDR3 protein. The sample shows 550,000 to 750,000 distinct CDR3 sequences, around 21% of them seen only once. The sample originates from a study of blood T cells in healthy people across ages. CDR3 length: 13 residues. Deletions cut 1 base from V and 3 bases from J, with 7 bases between. The germline CDR1 and CDR2 sequences are SGHNT and YENEEA. The chain is built from TRBV11-3 and TRBJ2-7; D unresolved. What was sequenced was blood. The source is an older man in good health. CDR3 protein: CASSLGAVYEQYF. In DNA form, the CDR3 reads TGTGCCAGCAGCTTAGGGGCGGTCTACGAGCAGTACTTC.